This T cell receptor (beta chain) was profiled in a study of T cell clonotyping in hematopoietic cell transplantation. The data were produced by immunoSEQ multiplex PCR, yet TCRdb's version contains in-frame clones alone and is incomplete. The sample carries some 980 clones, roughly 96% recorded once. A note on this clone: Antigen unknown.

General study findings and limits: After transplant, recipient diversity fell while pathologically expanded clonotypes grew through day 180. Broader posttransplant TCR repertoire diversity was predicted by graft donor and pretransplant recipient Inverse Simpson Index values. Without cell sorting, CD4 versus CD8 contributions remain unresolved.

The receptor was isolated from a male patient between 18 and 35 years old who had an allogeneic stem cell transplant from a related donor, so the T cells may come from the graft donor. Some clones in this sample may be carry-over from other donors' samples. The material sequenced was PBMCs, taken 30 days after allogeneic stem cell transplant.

The CDR3 here is CASSLEYSGHNEQFF. CDR3 DNA: TGTGCCAGCAGCTTAGAGTATAGCGGGCACAATGAGCAGTTCTTC. The chain couples TRBV11-3 to TRBJ2-1; 7 nucleotides line up with TRBD2. The germline CDR1 and CDR2 sequences are SGHNT and YENEEA. The length of the CDR3 is 15 residues. The trim removed 0 bases at V and 5 bases at J, leaving 4 bases unmatched.